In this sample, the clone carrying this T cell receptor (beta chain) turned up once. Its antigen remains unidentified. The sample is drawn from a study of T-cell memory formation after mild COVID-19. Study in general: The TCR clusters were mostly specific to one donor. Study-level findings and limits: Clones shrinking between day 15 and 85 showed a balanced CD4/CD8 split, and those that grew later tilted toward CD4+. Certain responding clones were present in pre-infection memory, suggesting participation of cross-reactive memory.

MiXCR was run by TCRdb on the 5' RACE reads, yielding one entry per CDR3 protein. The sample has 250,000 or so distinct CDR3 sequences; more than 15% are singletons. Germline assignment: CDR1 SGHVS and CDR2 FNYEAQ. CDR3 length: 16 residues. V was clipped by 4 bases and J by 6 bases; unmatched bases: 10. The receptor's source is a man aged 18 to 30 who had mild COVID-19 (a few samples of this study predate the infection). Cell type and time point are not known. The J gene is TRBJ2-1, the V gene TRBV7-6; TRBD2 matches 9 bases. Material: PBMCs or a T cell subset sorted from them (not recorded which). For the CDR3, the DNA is TGTGCCAGCAGCTCCTGGACTAGCGCGGGTTCCAATGAGCAGTTCTTC. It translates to CASSSWTSAGSNEQFF.